Given below is one TCR beta chain in context. Its antigen is undetermined. These data are taken from a study of cytomegalovirus exposure and HLA in healthy donors. Study-wide context: Unique TCRs numbering around 80 million, obtained from HLA-typed donors, made up an early data release.

The donors gave bone marrow, and they were healthy. CDR3 size: 15 residues. The V end was cut by 7 bases, the J end by 3 bases, with 16 bases between. CDR1 is MNHEY and CDR2 is SVGAGI in the germline V gene. General study points: Despite most TCR sequences being rare, some public TCRs occurred in many donors.

This PCR relied on a set of 60 Vbeta primers and 13 Jbeta primers. The assay was immunoSEQ multiplex PCR, and TCRdb's table has in-frame clones only and misses some. In all, the sample yields about 47,000 clones. The sequenced sample was PBMCs. The receptor was derived from a male donor in good health and CMV-seronegative. This sequence joins TRBV6-5 and TRBJ1-3; no clear D gene. CDR3 coding DNA: TGTGCCAGCATTAGGACGGGAATGGGTGGAAACACCATATATTTT. It translates to CASIRTGMGGNTIYF.